This T cell receptor beta chain was identified in a study of CD8+ T cells in alopecia areata. Treatment specified: oral pan-JAK inhibitor, 5-10 mg twice daily. Separation by sorting yielded CD4+ and CD8+ T cells from PBMCs. Study-level points and caveats: It was lesional scalp, especially alopecia totalis/universalis, that showed higher clonality than normal scalp. Scalp sample sequencing also detects resident alphabeta T cells of normal skin.

V was trimmed by 4 bases and J by 7 bases, leaving 19 bases between them. This CDR3 has 15 residues. CDR1 is GTSNPN and CDR2 is SVGIG in the germline V gene (reference sequence). A remark on this clone: Its antigen is currently unknown.

cDNA serving as the sequencing template came from extracted, reverse transcribed RNA. Sequencing was performed with immunoSEQ multiplex PCR; in TCRdb, only in-frame clones are kept and a portion is missing. The data hold a few hundred thousand clones, with roughly 40% observed a single time. This receptor was identified in a human donor with alopecia areata. Material: CD4+ T cells sorted from blood, obtained at approximately week 37, from a patient treated with tofacitinib. V and J are TRBV30 and TRBJ1-4; tentatively, D is TRBD1 (6 bases). As DNA, the CDR3 is TGTGCCTGGACCCCACGGGGGGGCTTGATTGAAAAACTGTTTTTT. This codes for CAWTPRGGLIEKLFF.